This entry is about one TCR beta chain. This specimen comes from a study of T cell responses to AZD1222 COVID-19 vaccine. The CDR3 has 15 amino acids. Trimming shortened V by 6 bases and J by 4 bases, and 16 bases separated the two germline ends. Germline loops: CDR1 MNHEY, CDR2 SVGEGT. TCRdb's table, derived via immunoSEQ multiplex PCR, lists solely in-frame clones and lacks some. In the table there are 45,000 to 65,000 clones, about 80% of which are singletons. The starting material was peripheral blood, obtained 28 days after the second AZD1222 dose. This rearrangement joins TRBV6-2 or TRBV6-3 to TRBJ2-1; D gene uncertain. The sequence derives from an adult who received the AZD1222 COVID-19 vaccine. CDR3: CASSRYEGRYNEQFF. CDR3 DNA sequence: TGTGCCAGCAGCCGATACGAAGGGCGGTACAATGAGCAGTTCTTC.